The 9 T cell receptor beta chains below come from one sample, sequenced in a study of control samples from healthy donors and cancer patients. Profiling relied on immunoSEQ multiplex PCR, and the TCRdb table lists in-frame clones only, not all of them. This table has more than 150,000 clones, approximately 90% appearing once. Sequences were obtained from blood. The source of these receptors is a woman aged 30 to 39 in good health.

V gene TRBV7-9 combines with J gene TRBJ1-3; TRBD1 agrees at 8 bases. The junction had 5 bases not matched to a gene; V was cut back by 1 base and J by 0 bases. The CDR3 contains 17 residues. Per germline, CDR1 SEHNR and CDR2 FQNEAQ (reference sequence). The CDR3 loop reads CASSLGQGPYSGNTIYF. CDR3 coding DNA: TGTGCCAGCAGCTTAGGACAGGGGCCTTACTCTGGAAACACCATATATTTT.

This chain uses TRBV7-3 with TRBJ2-3; perhaps TRBD2 as D (7 bases). CDR1 is SGHTA, CDR2 FQGTGA, per germline. V dropped 2 bases and J dropped 6 bases, with 15 bases sitting between them. This CDR3 region has 15 residues. The CDR3 loop reads CASSLAGGLGDTQYF. The CDR3 DNA reads as TGTGCCAGCAGCTTAGCCGGGGGGCTTGGGGATACGCAGTATTTT.

The chain couples TRBV9 to TRBJ2-2; D remains ambiguous. V was pared by 0 bases and J by 5 bases, with 8 bases between. CDR1 is SGDLS and CDR2 is YYNGEE in the germline V gene. The CDR3 spans 14 residues. The CDR3 sequence: CASSVDMGTGELFF. CDR3 DNA sequence: TGTGCCAGCAGCGTAGATATGGGGACCGGGGAGCTGTTTTTT.

This clone was observed a single time. This chain connects TRBV18 to TRBJ2-1; D gene ambiguous. This CDR3 is 12 amino acids long. Trimming took off 3 bases at V and 8 bases at J, with 8 bases between the two ends. The germline V gene has CDR1 KGHSH and CDR2 LQKENI. As DNA, the CDR3 is TGTGCCAGCTCACCTCTCGGGTATGAGCAGTTCTTC. Amino acids: CASSPLGYEQFF.

The chain recombines TRBV14 with TRBJ2-2; D may be TRBD2 (5 bases). The CDR3 is 15 amino acids. In germline, CDR1 is SGHDN, CDR2 FVKESK. Trimming pared 4 bases from V and 7 bases from J, leaving 16 bases between. Here the CDR3 reads CASSRTTRRGGELFF. CDR3 nucleotide sequence: TGTGCCAGCAGCCGCACTACTAGGAGAGGCGGGGAGCTGTTTTTT.

A word on this clone: At one end, the junction sequence differs from germline, possibly due to a read error. The rearrangement joins TRBV20-1 to TRBJ2-5, with D maybe TRBD1 (5 bases). Looked up from germline, CDR1 is DFQATT and CDR2 is SNEGSKA (reference sequence). This CDR3 has 10 residues. As DNA, the CDR3 is TGCAGTGCTAGCTTTGGCAGGGAACACTTC. This gives the protein CSASFGREHF.

V gene TRBV6-1 combines with J gene TRBJ1-1, with TRBD1 as a possible D gene (5 bases). Germline V lookup: CDR1 MNHNS, CDR2 SASEGT. Between the trimmed V and J ends, which lost 3 bases and 4 bases, there was a span of 12 bases. This CDR3 has 14 amino acids. CDR3 sequence: CASSDPGFVTEAFF. CDR3 coding DNA: TGTGCCAGCAGTGACCCAGGGTTTGTCACTGAAGCTTTCTTT.

The CDR3 reads CASSPGDRATDTQYF. Here the CDR3 DNA reads TGTGCCAGCTCCCCGGGCGACAGGGCCACAGATACGCAGTATTTT. The V call is TRBV18, the J call TRBJ2-3; 7 nucleotides align to TRBD1. Unmatched junction bases numbered 8, after V lost 6 bases and J lost 2 bases. There are 15 residues in the CDR3. The V gene's germline CDR1 is KGHSH and CDR2 LQKENI.

V and J are TRBV4-1 and TRBJ2-2; D may match TRBD1 or TRBD2 (5 bases each). CDR3 size: 17 residues. Per germline, CDR1 MGHRA and CDR2 YSYEKL. Trimming left V 0 bases short and J 5 bases short, with 16 bases between. CDR3 sequence reads: CASSQDEGQGITGELFF. The CDR3, as DNA: TGCGCCAGCAGCCAAGATGAGGGGCAGGGTATAACCGGGGAGCTGTTTTTT.